Detailed here is one T cell receptor beta chain. Its antigen has not been determined. No base quality information exists; no much larger clone differs at one position. This sample stems from a study of CD8 T cells in Susac syndrome (dated by TCRdb to the late 2010s). Notes on the research overall: Repertoire sequencing was used to test whether CD8+ T cell activation and differentiation in Susac syndrome was antigen driven. The clonality of the CD8+ T cell repertoire was compared across about a dozen healthy donors, about 14 Susac syndrome patients and around 16 multiple sclerosis patients. General study outcomes and caveats: The number of individuals in the TCR sequencing and HLA analysis was recognized as being relatively small.

Peripheral blood CD8+ and CD4+ T cells from healthy donors, Susac syndrome patients and multiple sclerosis patients were profiled by high-throughput TCR beta sequencing. The multiple sclerosis controls were treatment-naive patients whose relapsing-remitting disease, either stable or active, fulfilled the revised McDonald criteria. Bulk CD8+ and CD4+ T cells were purified magnetically by negative isolation, whereas CD8+ TEMRA cells were enriched by FACS. Blood was collected in EDTA tubes and processed within 24 hours, with PBMCs isolated through density gradient centrifugation. PBMCs intended for TCR sequencing were cryopreserved in liquid nitrogen and thawed later in a water bath at 37 degrees C. Purity of sorted or isolated CD4+, CD8+ and CD8+ TEMRA cells was at least 90%. RNA was extracted using the RNeasy kit, and roughly 0.5 to 1 ug of the RNA was reverse transcribed with random hexamers. The immunoSEQ multiplex PCR assay, which covers 54 Vbeta and 13 Jbeta segments, was used to amplify TCR beta CDR3 regions. PCR amplification bias was corrected by using a synthetic template baseline for primer optimization and computational correction. Concerning the study's data processing: Reads were annotated to V, D and J genes per IMGT and analyzed with immunoSEQ Analyzer, keeping only productive sequences. Clonality was calculated as one minus the Shannon entropy normalized by log2 of the number of productive unique sequences. For each patient and control, public and private clones were evaluated within the 100 most prevalent clones. Clones were defined as Susac-specific when absent from the healthy and MS cohorts, from some 1,100 published viral clones and from other ImmuneACCESS disease sequences. TCRdb itself trimmed the public reads at Q25 with fastp, ran MiXCR and retained productive beta chains. Entries are consolidated by CDR3 protein sequence, retaining the most common genes and DNA. Here the V and J calls rest on TCRdb's processing, not on the authors' analysis. In this sample the table shows more than 150,000 distinct CDR3 sequences, roughly 96% of which occur a single time. The ten largest clonotypes hold roughly 0.16% of the sample.

V is reduced by 1 base and J by 1 base, leaving a spacing of 8 bases between them. Looking up the germline V gene (reference sequence) yields CDR1 LNHNV and CDR2 YYDKDF. The CDR3 measures 15 amino acids from cysteine to phenylalanine. Only the CDR3 region is kept as DNA, spanning 45 bases read in frame from base 1. This sequence uses TRBV15 and TRBJ2-1, with a weak D call of TRBD1 (5 bases match). The sequence derives from a human donor with multiple sclerosis. Sequenced input: CD8+ T cells from PBMCs. CDR3 sequence: CATSRGRGSYNEQFF. The DNA reads TGTGCCACCAGCAGAGGAAGGGGTTCCTACAATGAGCAGTTCTTC.